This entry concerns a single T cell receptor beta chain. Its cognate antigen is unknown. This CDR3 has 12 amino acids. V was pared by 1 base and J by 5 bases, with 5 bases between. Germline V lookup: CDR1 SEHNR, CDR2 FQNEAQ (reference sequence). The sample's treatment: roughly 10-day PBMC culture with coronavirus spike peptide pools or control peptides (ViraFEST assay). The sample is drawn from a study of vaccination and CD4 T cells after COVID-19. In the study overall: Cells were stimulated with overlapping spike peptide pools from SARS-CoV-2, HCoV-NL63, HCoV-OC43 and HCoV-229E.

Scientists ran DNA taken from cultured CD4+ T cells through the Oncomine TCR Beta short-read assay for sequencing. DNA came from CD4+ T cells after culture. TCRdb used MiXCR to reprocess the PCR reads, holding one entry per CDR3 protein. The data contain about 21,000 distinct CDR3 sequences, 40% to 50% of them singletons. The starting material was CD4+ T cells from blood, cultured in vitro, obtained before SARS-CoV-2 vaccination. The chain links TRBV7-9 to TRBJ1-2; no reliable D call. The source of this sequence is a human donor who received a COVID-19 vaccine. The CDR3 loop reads CASSLVSYGYTF. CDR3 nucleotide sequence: TGTGCCAGCAGCTTAGTCAGTTATGGCTACACCTTC.